A selection of T cell receptor beta chains follows, all from one sample in a study of blood T cell repertoires in COVID-19. Libraries were prepared by immunoSEQ multiplex PCR; TCRdb keeps only in-frame clonotypes and omits some of them. The sample consists of under 200,000 clones, roughly 80% of them appearing once. Sequencing input: peripheral blood. All receptors come from a man between 65 and 85 years old with acute or convalescent COVID-19. CDR3s include the opening cysteine and the closing phenylalanine or tryptophan. Each record gives: clone size, V gene, D gene, J gene, CDR3 protein, CDR3 DNA. D genes are given only for firm matches. The size field is filled for only some rows; it gives once, few, many or a size class.

>.|TRBV15|TRBD1|TRBJ1-4
CATSRVGQGNEKLFF
TGTGCCACCAGCAGAGTTGGACAGGGTAATGAAAAACTGTTTTTT
>.|TRBV27|TRBD2|TRBJ2-1
CASSWSGGGHNEQFF
TGTGCCAGCAGTTGGAGCGGGGGGGGACACAATGAGCAGTTCTTC
>.|TRBV19|.|TRBJ2-7
CASQTDRYEQYF
TGTGCCAGTCAGACAGATAGGTACGAGCAGTACTTC
>.|TRBV3-1/TRBV3-2|.|TRBJ2-3
CASSPPRGNTQYF
TGTGCCAGCAGCCCGCCAAGGGGGAATACGCAGTATTTT
>.|TRBV5-1|.|TRBJ1-6
CASSYQGWSPLHF
TGCGCCAGCAGCTACCAGGGGTGGTCACCCCTCCACTTT
>.|TRBV5-4|TRBD2|TRBJ2-7
CASSQSPLAGEQYF
TGTGCCAGCAGCCAGAGTCCCCTAGCGGGCGAGCAGTACTTC
>.|TRBV6-5|.|TRBJ1-4
CATMTTTNEKLFF
TGTGCCACCATGACAACAACTAATGAAAAACTGTTTTTT
>.|TRBV6-6|.|TRBJ1-1
CASSYSWNTEAFF
TGTGCCAGCAGTTACTCCTGGAACACTGAAGCTTTCTTT
>.|TRBV18|TRBD1|TRBJ2-7
CASSPGQGSYEQYF
TGTGCCAGCTCACCGGGACAGGGCTCCTACGAGCAGTACTTC
>.|TRBV28|.|TRBJ2-7
CASNQGGGVDYEQYF
TGTGCCAGCAACCAGGGAGGGGGGGTAGACTACGAGCAGTACTTC
>.|TRBV21-1|.|TRBJ2-2
CASSKCLQGNTGELFF
TGTGCCAGCAGCAAATGTTTGCAGGGGAACACCGGGGAGCTGTTTTTT
>many|TRBV19|TRBD1|TRBJ1-2
CASSVDRGLDGYTF
TGTGCCAGTAGTGTCGACAGGGGATTAGATGGCTACACCTTC
>.|TRBV11-3|.|TRBJ1-1
CASSLAAGSAGVEAFF
TGTGCCAGCAGCTTAGCGGCGGGCTCCGCTGGGGTTGAAGCTTTCTTT
>.|TRBV2|TRBD2|TRBJ2-7
CASRAGTSGIYEQYF
TGTGCCAGCAGGGCCGGGACTAGCGGAATCTACGAGCAGTACTTC
>.|TRBV11-2|.|TRBJ1-2
CASSLVEKYGYTF
TGTGCCAGCAGCTTAGTCGAGAAATATGGCTACACCTTC
>few|TRBV5-4|.|TRBJ2-3
CASTERPRDTQYF
TGTGCCAGCACCGAGCGTCCCCGGGATACGCAGTATTTT
>.|TRBV4-3|.|TRBJ2-2
CASSQEISNTGELFF
TGCGCCAGCAGCCAAGAAATATCGAACACCGGGGAGCTGTTTTTT
>once|TRBV6-1|.|TRBJ1-5
CASSERQNNQPQHF
TGTGCCAGCAGTGAACGACAGAACAATCAGCCCCAGCATTTT
>.|TRBV19|.|TRBJ2-3
CASSIWAGIRDTQYF
TGTGCCAGTAGTATATGGGCGGGGATCAGAGATACGCAGTATTTT
>.|TRBV5-1|.|TRBJ2-5
CASSPLLSRGRETQYF
TGCGCCAGCAGTCCCCTATTATCCCGGGGAAGAGAGACCCAGTACTTC
>.|TRBV9|.|TRBJ2-2
CASSVEYRTGELFF
TGTGCCAGCAGCGTAGAGTACAGAACCGGGGAGCTGTTTTTT
>.|TRBV24-1|TRBD1|TRBJ2-3
CATSGDRGSDTQYF
TGTGCCACCAGTGGTGACAGGGGATCAGATACGCAGTATTTT
>.|TRBV2|.|TRBJ2-3
CASRRANAGDTQYF
TGTGCCAGCAGGAGGGCCAATGCGGGTGATACGCAGTATTTT
>.|TRBV6-5|TRBD1|TRBJ1-5
CAITDRNQPQHF
TGTGCAATCACGGACAGGAATCAGCCCCAGCATTTT
>.|TRBV9|.|TRBJ2-1
CASSVTQVGYNEQFF
TGTGCCAGCAGCGTAACCCAGGTTGGCTACAATGAGCAGTTCTTC
>.|TRBV19|.|TRBJ2-1
CASSPGASHSPQFF
TGTGCCAGTAGTCCAGGGGCTAGCCATAGCCCTCAGTTCTTC
>.|TRBV28|TRBD2|TRBJ2-1
CASSSPSSGRYNEQFF
TGTGCCAGCAGTTCCCCGTCTAGCGGGAGGTACAATGAGCAGTTCTTC